Below are 12 T cell receptor beta chains sequenced from a single sample in a study of blood T cells in healthy people across ages. Alongside a J-beta primer mix, a sample-barcoded 5' primer served in a second PCR lasting roughly 7 to 11 cycles. Via MiXCR, TCRdb re-called the 5' RACE reads, giving one row per CDR3 protein. This sample has 1,500,000 or so distinct CDR3 sequences, with approximately 60% found just once. Sequenced input: blood. The receptor set was obtained from a man between 18 and 35 years old in good health.

This chain joins TRBV12-3 or TRBV12-4 and TRBJ1-6; tentative D call: TRBD1 (6 bases). V shed 6 bases and J shed 2 bases, with 11 bases lying between them. This CDR3 has 15 residues. This CDR3 reads CASRTGSAYNSPLHF. CDR3 coding DNA: TGTGCCAGCAGAACAGGGAGCGCCTATAATTCACCCCTCCACTTT.

This chain uses TRBV12-5 with TRBJ1-6; D not certain. This CDR3 has 12 residues. The germline gives CDR1 LGHNT, CDR2 FRNRAP. Trimming took 9 bases from V and 10 from J, leaving 13 bases between them. CDR3 DNA: TGTGCTAGCGGCCTAGGGAAATCACCCCTCCACTTT. Its protein product is CASGLGKSPLHF.

This rearrangement joins TRBV6-6 to TRBJ2-7; 7 nucleotides line up with TRBD2. Germline V lookup: CDR1 MNHNY, CDR2 SVGAGI (reference sequence). The CDR3 totals 13 residues. Trimming took 10 bases from V and 2 from J; bases not matched to a gene: 8. The CDR3 spells CATRLADTYEQYF. The DNA of the CDR3 is TGTGCCACCCGACTAGCAGATACCTACGAGCAGTACTTC.

This chain connects TRBV7-9 to TRBJ2-4, with D possibly being TRBD1 (6 bases). The end of the DNA fits TRBJ2-7 better, so the J call may be wrong. Germline values: CDR1 SEHNR, CDR2 FQNEAQ (reference sequence). CDR3 length: 14 residues. The CDR3, as DNA: TGTGCCAGCAGCATAACACAGGGCTGGGGCGAGCAGTACTTC. This sequence encodes CASSITQGWGEQYF.

This clonotype was observed a handful of times. The V and J genes are TRBV2 and TRBJ2-6; the match to TRBD2 covers 7 bases. The J segment lost 2 bases and the V segment lost 7 bases, leaving 8 bases of the junction unmatched. Germline loops: CDR1 SNHLY, CDR2 FYNNEI. The CDR3 covers 16 residues. Written as DNA, the CDR3 is TGTGCCAGCATGGGAGGGGAGCGGGCTGGGGCCAACGTCCTGACTTTC. It yields the protein CASMGGERAGANVLTF.

This clonotype was counted between two and nine times. CDR3 protein: CSVEDHGPGAGANVLTF. Here the CDR3 DNA reads TGCAGCGTTGAAGATCATGGGCCCGGGGCTGGGGCCAACGTCCTGACTTTC. V usage is TRBV29-1 and J usage is TRBJ2-6, with a tentative D call TRBD2 (5 bases). CDR1 and CDR2 (germline): SQVTM, ANQGSEA. Trimming stripped 0 bases from V and 2 bases from J, with 14 bases between. There are 17 residues in the CDR3.

The chain is built from TRBV10-3 and TRBJ2-1; 7 bases agree with TRBD2. Germline values: CDR1 ENHRY, CDR2 SYGVKD. The V gene end was trimmed by 3 bases and the J gene end by 3 bases; junction bases not matched to a gene: 5. The CDR3 totals 15 residues. The CDR3 DNA is TGTGCCATCAGTGATTATACTAGCGACTACAATGAGCAGTTCTTC. It encodes CAISDYTSDYNEQFF.

This clonotype was recorded a few times. The chain uses TRBV9 and TRBJ2-7; 11 bases line up with TRBD2. V lost 5 bases and J lost 6; bases outside the gene matches: 7. This CDR3 spans 14 amino acids. CDR1 and CDR2 from the germline V gene are SGDLS and YYNGEE. The CDR3 sequence is CASSLSGRASEQYF. In nucleotides, the CDR3 is TGTGCCAGCAGTCTTAGCGGGAGGGCAAGCGAGCAGTACTTC.

V is TRBV28 and J is TRBJ2-1; 11 nucleotides align to TRBD1. CDR3 length: 15 amino acids. The ends lost 3 bases at V and 8 bases at J; junction bases unmatched: 6. Germline values: CDR1 MDHEN, CDR2 SYDVKM. CDR3 bases: TGTGCCAGCAGTTTCCGGGACAGGGGGTTCTATGAGCAGTTCTTC. Protein: CASSFRDRGFYEQFF.

The V gene is TRBV6-5, the J gene TRBJ1-1; possibly TRBD1 for D (6 bases). From germline, CDR1 is MNHEY and CDR2 SVGAGI. The V gene lost 3 bases and the J gene lost 2 bases, with 19 bases spanning the gap. This CDR3 region has 17 residues. The DNA of the CDR3 is TGTGCCAGCAGTTATGCCGCACAGGGTGTCGCTAACACTGAAGCTTTCTTT. Protein: CASSYAAQGVANTEAFF.

The V gene is TRBV6-2 or TRBV6-3, the J gene TRBJ2-3, with D uncertain. Germline V gene sequence: CDR1 MNHEY, CDR2 SVGEGT. Trimming removed 0 bases at V and 2 bases at J, with 15 bases between. CDR3 length equals 17 residues. CDR3 sequence (DNA): TGTGCCAGCAGTTACTCGATCGGCCGCGTACCCACAGATACGCAGTATTTT. This translates into CASSYSIGRVPTDTQYF.

The gene calls are TRBV4-3 and TRBJ1-2; 8 nucleotides align to TRBD1. There are 18 residues in the CDR3. J lost 5 bases, V lost 0 bases, and 14 bases had no gene match. CDR1 is LGHNA, CDR2 YSLEER, per germline. CDR3 sequence reads: CASSQDFRTAGGEYGYTF. DNA of the CDR3: TGCGCCAGCAGCCAAGATTTCCGTACGGCAGGGGGCGAGTATGGCTACACCTTC.